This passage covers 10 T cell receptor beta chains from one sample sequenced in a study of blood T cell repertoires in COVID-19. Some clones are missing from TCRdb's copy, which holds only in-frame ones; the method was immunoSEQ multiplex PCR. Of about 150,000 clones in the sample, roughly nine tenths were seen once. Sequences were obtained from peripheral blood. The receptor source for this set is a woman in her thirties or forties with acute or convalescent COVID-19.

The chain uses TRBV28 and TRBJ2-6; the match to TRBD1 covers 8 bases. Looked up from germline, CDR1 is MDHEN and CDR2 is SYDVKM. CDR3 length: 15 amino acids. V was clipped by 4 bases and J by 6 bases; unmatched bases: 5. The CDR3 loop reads CASSSYRGAANVLTF. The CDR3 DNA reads TGTGCCAGCAGTTCTTACAGGGGGGCGGCCAACGTCCTGACTTTC.

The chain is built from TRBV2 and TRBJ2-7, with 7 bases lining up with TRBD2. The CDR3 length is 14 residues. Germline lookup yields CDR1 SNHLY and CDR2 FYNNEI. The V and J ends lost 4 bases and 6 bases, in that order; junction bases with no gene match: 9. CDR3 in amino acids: CASSGTSVDFEQYF. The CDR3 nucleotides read TGTGCCAGCAGTGGGACTAGTGTGGATTTCGAGCAGTACTTC.

CDR3 protein: CASSYHHLTVRAYEQYF. The CDR3 DNA is TGTGCCAGCAGTTATCACCACTTAACAGTACGAGCCTACGAGCAGTACTTC. The genes are TRBV6-9 and TRBJ2-7, with no clear D. Germline V lookup: CDR1 MNHGY, CDR2 SVAAGI. There are 17 residues in the CDR3. The V end lost 2 bases, the J end lost 2 bases, and 19 bases lay between the germline ends.

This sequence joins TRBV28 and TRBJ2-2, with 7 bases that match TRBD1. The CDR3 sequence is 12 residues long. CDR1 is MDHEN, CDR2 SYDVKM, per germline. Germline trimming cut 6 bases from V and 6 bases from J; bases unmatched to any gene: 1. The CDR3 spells CASRTGSGELFF. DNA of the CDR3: TGTGCCAGCAGGACAGGGTCCGGGGAGCTGTTTTTT.

CDR3 sequence reads: CATRQSGTGSLYTF. CDR3 DNA sequence: TGTGCCACCAGGCAATCCGGGACAGGTTCTCTCTACACCTTC. V usage is TRBV24-1 and J usage is TRBJ1-2; 8 bases map to TRBD1. CDR1 is KGHDR, CDR2 SFDVKD, per germline. The CDR3 is 14 residues long. V lost 7 bases to trimming and J lost 10 bases; unmatched junction nucleotides: 13.

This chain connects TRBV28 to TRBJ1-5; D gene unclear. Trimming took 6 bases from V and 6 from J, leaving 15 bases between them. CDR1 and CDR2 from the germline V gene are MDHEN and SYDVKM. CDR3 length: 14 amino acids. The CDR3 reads CASRHSQVGQPQHF. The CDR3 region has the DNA TGTGCCAGCAGGCATAGTCAGGTCGGTCAGCCCCAGCATTTT. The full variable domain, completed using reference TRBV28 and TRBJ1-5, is DVKVTQSSRYLVKRTGEKVFLECVQDMDHENMFWYRQDPGLGLRLIYFSYDVKMKEKGDIPEGYSVSREKKERFSLILESASTNQTSMYLCASRHSQVGQPQHFGDGTRLSIL.

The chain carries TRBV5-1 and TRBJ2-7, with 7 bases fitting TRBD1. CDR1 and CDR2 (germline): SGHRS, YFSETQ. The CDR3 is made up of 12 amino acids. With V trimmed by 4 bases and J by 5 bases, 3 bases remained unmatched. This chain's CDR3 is CASSHTGDEQYF. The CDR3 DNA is TGCGCCAGCAGCCATACAGGGGACGAGCAGTACTTC.

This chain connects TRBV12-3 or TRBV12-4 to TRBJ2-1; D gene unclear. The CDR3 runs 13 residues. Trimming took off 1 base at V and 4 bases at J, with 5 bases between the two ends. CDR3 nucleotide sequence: TGTGCCAGCAGTTTAGACAGATACAATGAGCAGTTCTTC. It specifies CASSLDRYNEQFF.

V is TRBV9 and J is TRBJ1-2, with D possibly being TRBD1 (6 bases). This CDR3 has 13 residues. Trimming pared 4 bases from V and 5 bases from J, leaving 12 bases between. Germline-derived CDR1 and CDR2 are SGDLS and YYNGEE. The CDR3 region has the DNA TGTGCCAGCAGCCCATACAGGGAGTATGGCTACACCTTC. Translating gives CASSPYREYGYTF. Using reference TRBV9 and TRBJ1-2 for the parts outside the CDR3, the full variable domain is DSGVTQTPKHLITATGQRVTLRCSPRSGDLSVYWYQQSLDQGLQFLIQYYNGEERAKGNILERFSAQQFPDLHSELNLSSLELGDSALYFCASSPYREYGYTFGSGTRLTVV.

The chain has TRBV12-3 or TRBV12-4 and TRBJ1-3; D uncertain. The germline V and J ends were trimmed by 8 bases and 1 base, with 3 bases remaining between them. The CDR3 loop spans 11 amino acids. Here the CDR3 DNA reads TGTGCCAGCTCATCTGGAAACACCATATATTTT. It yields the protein CASSSGNTIYF.